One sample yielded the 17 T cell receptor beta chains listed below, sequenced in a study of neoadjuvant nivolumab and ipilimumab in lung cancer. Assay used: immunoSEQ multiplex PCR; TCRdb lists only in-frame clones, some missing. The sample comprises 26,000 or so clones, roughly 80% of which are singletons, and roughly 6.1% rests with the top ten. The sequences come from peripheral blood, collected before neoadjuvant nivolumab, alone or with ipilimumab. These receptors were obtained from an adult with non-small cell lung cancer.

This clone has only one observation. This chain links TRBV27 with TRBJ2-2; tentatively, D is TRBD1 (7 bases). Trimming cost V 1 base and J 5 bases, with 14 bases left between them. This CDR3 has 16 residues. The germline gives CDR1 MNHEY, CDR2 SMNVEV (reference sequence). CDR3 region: CASSLWPGGWTGELFF. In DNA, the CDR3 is TGTGCCAGCAGTTTATGGCCAGGGGGGTGGACCGGGGAGCTGTTTTTT.

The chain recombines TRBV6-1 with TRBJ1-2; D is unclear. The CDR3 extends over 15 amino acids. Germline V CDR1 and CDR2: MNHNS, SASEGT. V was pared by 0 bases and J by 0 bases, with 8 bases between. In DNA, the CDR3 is TGTGCCAGCAGTGAAGCAGGACGGGCTAACTATGGCTACACCTTC. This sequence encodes CASSEAGRANYGYTF.

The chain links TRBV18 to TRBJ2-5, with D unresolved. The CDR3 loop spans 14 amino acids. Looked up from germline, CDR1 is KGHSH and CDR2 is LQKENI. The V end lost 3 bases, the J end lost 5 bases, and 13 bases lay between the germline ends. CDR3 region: CASSPSGGSETQYF. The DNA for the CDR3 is TGTGCCAGCTCACCGTCCGGCGGTTCGGAGACCCAGTACTTC. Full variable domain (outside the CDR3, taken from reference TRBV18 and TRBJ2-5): NAGVMQNPRHLVRRRGQEARLRCSPMKGHSHVYWYRQLPEEGLKFMVYLQKENIIDESGMPKERFSAEFPKEGPSILRIQQVVRGDSAAYFCASSPSGGSETQYFGPGTRLLVL.

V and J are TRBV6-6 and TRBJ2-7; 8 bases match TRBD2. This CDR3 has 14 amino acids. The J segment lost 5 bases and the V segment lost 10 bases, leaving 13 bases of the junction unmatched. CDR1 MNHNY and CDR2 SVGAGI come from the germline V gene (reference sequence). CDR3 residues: CATLPGRGANEQYF. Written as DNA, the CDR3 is TGTGCCACCCTCCCGGGGCGGGGGGCCAACGAGCAGTACTTC.

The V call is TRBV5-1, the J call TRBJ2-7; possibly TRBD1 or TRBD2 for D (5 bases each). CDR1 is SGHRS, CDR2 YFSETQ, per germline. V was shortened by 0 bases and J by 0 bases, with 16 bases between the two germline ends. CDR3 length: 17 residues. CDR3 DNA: TGCGCCAGCAGCTTGGACTTATGGGGACGCCGCTCCTACGAGCAGTACTTC. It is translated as CASSLDLWGRRSYEQYF.

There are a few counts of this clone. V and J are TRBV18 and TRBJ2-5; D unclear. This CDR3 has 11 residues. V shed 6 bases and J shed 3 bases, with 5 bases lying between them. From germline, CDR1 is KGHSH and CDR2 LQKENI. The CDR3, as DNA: TGTGCCAGCTCGTCCAAAGAGACCCAGTACTTC. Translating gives CASSSKETQYF.

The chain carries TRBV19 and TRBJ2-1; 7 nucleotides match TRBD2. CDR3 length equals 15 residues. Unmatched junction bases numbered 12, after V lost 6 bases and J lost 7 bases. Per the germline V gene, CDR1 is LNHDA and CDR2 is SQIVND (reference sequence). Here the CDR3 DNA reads TGTGCCAGTAGCCAGACTAGCCCAGCTTATAATGAGCAGTTCTTC. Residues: CASSQTSPAYNEQFF.

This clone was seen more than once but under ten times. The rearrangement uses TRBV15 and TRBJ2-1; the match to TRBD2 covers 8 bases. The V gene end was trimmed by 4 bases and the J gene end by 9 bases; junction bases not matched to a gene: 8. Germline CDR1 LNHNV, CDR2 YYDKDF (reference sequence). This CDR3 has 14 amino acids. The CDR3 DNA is TGTGCCACCAGCAATAGCGGGGTTTTGGGTGAGCAGTTCTTC. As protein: CATSNSGVLGEQFF. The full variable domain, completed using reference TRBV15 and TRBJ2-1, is DAMVIQNPRYQVTQFGKPVTLSCSQTLNHNVMYWYQQKSSQAPKLLFHYYDKDFNNEADTPDNFQSRRPNTSFCFLDIRSPGLGDTAMYLCATSNSGVLGEQFFGPGTRLTVL.

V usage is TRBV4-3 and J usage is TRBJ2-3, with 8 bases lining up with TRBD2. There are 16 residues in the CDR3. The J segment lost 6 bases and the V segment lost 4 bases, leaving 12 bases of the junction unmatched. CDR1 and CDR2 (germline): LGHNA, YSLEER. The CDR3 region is CASSPGGGPALDTQYF. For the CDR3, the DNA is TGCGCCAGCAGCCCAGGCGGGGGGCCCGCACTGGATACGCAGTATTTT.

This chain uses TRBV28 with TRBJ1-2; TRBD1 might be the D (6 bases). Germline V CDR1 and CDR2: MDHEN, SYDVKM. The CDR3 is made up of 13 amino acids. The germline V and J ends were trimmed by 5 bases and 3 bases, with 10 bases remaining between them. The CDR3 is CASSAQGHYGYTF. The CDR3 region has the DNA TGTGCCAGCAGTGCACAGGGCCACTATGGCTACACCTTC.

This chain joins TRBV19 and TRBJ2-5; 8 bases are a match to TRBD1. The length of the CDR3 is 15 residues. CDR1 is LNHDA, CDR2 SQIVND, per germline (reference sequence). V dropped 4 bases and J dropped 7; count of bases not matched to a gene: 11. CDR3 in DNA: TGTGCCAGTAGTAAAGAGACAGGGGCTAAGGGGACCCAGTACTTC. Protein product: CASSKETGAKGTQYF. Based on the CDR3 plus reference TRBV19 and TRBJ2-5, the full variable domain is DGGITQSPKYLFRKEGQNVTLSCEQNLNHDAMYWYRQDPGQGLRLIYYSQIVNDFQKGDIAEGYSVSREKKESFPLTVTSAQKNPTAFYLCASSKETGAKGTQYFGPGTRLLVL.

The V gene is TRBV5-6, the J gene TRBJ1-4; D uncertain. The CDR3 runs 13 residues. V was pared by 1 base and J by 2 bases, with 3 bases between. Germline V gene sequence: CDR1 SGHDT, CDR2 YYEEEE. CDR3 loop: CASSLPTNEKLFF. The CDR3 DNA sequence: TGTGCCAGCAGCTTGCCTACTAATGAAAAACTGTTTTTT.

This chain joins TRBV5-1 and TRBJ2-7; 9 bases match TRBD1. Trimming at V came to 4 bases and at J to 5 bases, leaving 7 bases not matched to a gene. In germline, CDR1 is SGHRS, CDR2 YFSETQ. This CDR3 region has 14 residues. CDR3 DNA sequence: TGCGCCAGCAGCCTGGGACAGGGTGGAGACGAGCAGTACTTC. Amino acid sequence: CASSLGQGGDEQYF.

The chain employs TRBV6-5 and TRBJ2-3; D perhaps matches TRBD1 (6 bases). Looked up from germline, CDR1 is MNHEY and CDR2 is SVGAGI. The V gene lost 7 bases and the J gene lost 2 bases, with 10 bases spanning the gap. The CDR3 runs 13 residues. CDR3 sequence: CASNGQPTDTQYF. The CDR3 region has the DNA TGTGCCAGCAATGGACAGCCCACAGATACGCAGTATTTT.

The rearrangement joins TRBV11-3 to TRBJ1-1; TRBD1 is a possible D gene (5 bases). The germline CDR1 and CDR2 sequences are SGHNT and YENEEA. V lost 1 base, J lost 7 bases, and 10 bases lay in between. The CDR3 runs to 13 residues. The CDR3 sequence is CASSLGSGSEAFF. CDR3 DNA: TGTGCCAGCAGCTTAGGTTCAGGGAGTGAAGCTTTCTTT.

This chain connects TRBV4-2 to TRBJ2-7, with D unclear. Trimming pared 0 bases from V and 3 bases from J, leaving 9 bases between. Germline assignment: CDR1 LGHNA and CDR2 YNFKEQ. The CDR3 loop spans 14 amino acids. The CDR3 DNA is TGTGCCAGCAGCCAAGATAGGATAGGCTACGAGCAGTACTTC. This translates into CASSQDRIGYEQYF.

The CDR3 loop is CSVATGVRQPQHF. The CDR3 region has the DNA TGCAGCGTTGCCACAGGGGTGCGGCAGCCCCAGCATTTT. This chain uses TRBV29-1 with TRBJ1-5; TRBD1 agrees at 7 bases. The V gene end was trimmed by 4 bases and the J gene end by 7 bases; junction bases not matched to a gene: 7. Germline values: CDR1 SQVTM, CDR2 ANQGSEA. The length of the CDR3 is 13 residues. The whole variable domain, remainder taken from reference TRBV29-1 and TRBJ1-5, is SAVISQKPSRDICQRGTSLTIQCQVDSQVTMMFWYRQQPGQSLTLIATANQGSEATYESGFVIDKFPISRPNLTFSTLTVSNMSPEDSSIYLCSVATGVRQPQHFGDGTRLSIL.